The 14 T cell receptor beta chains in this list originate from one sample, sequenced in a study of blood T cells in healthy people across ages. The authors ran a second PCR of about 6 to 11 cycles using a sample-barcoded 5' primer and a J-beta primer mix. In TCRdb, the 5' RACE reads were re-called with MiXCR into one record per CDR3 protein. In the table there are more than 1.4 million distinct CDR3 sequences, 42% of which are singletons. The sequenced sample was blood. Source of these receptors: a young woman in good health.

This clonotype was seen a few times. The chain joins TRBV27 to TRBJ2-4; TRBD2 matches at 8 bases. Per germline, CDR1 MNHEY and CDR2 SMNVEV (reference sequence). CDR3 length equals 16 residues. The V gene end was trimmed by 5 bases and the J gene end by 3 bases; junction bases not matched to a gene: 9. CDR3 sequence (DNA): TGTGCCAGCAGTCCCCCGGGGGGGCCGGACAAAAACATTCAGTACTTC. It yields the protein CASSPPGGPDKNIQYF.

This chain uses TRBV2 with TRBJ1-2; the D gene is possibly TRBD1 (5 bases). Germline V CDR1 and CDR2: SNHLY, FYNNEI. CDR3 length: 14 amino acids. Trimming left V 7 bases short and J 4 bases short, with 16 bases between. This CDR3 reads CASTEEGPFYGYTF. DNA of the CDR3: TGTGCCAGCACCGAGGAGGGGCCGTTCTATGGCTACACCTTC.

This chain uses TRBV20-1 with TRBJ1-5; no definite D call. V shed 7 bases and J shed 2 bases, with 18 bases lying between them. Germline CDR1 DFQATT, CDR2 SNEGSKA (reference sequence). This CDR3 is built from 15 residues. Here the CDR3 DNA reads TGCAGTGTCCCGGTCCTCACCGTGGGCAATCAGCCCCAGCATTTT. It specifies CSVPVLTVGNQPQHF.

At least ten counts were recorded for this clonotype. The chain links TRBV4-1 to TRBJ2-5; the match to TRBD2 covers 10 bases. Trimming at V came to 4 bases and at J to 3 bases, leaving 5 bases not matched to a gene. CDR1 is MGHRA, CDR2 YSYEKL, per germline. There are 15 residues in the CDR3. In nucleotides, the CDR3 is TGCGCCAGCAGCCGAAGCGGGAGGGTTGAAGAGACCCAGTACTTC. Amino acids: CASSRSGRVEETQYF.

This clonotype came up many times. The chain is built from TRBV29-1 and TRBJ2-7; 9 bases map to TRBD2. Per germline, CDR1 SQVTM and CDR2 ANQGSEA. The CDR3 spans 13 residues. The J segment lost 6 bases and the V segment lost 2 bases, leaving 5 bases of the junction unmatched. CDR3 nucleotides: TGCAGCGTTGAAAGTAGCGGGAGAGGCGAGCAGTACTTC. Encoded protein: CSVESSGRGEQYF.

The gene calls are TRBV10-3 and TRBJ2-5, with 7 bases fitting TRBD1. The CDR3 loop spans 12 amino acids. Germline V lookup: CDR1 ENHRY, CDR2 SYGVKD. V was pared by 9 bases and J by 3 bases, with 4 bases of the junction left unmatched. The CDR3 sequence is CAIATGEETQYF. The CDR3, as DNA: TGTGCCATAGCCACAGGGGAAGAGACCCAGTACTTC.

This clonotype was detected a few times. The DNA of the CDR3 is TGTGCCAGCAGCTCGGGCCAATCTTCGCTAGAGAACACTGAAGCTTTCTTT. This sequence encodes CASSSGQSSLENTEAFF. V usage is TRBV7-9 and J usage is TRBJ1-1; unclear D gene. The V gene's germline CDR1 is SEHNR and CDR2 FQNEAQ (reference sequence). The CDR3 is 17 residues long. V shed 4 bases and J shed 1 base, with 19 bases lying between them.

As to this clonotype: The junction and the germline gene differ at one end; a read error may be behind it. J is TRBJ2-1 and V is TRBV11-2; 7 positions match TRBD2. CDR1 and CDR2 from the germline V gene are SGHAT and FQNNGV. CDR3 length: 16 amino acids. CDR3 sequence reads: CTSSLARDYLASEQFF. The CDR3 DNA reads TGTACCAGCAGCTTAGCCCGGGACTATCTGGCGAGTGAGCAGTTCTTC.

This clonotype was detected a few times. The chain recombines TRBV6-2 or TRBV6-3 with TRBJ2-7; D unclear. The germline V gene has CDR1 MNHEY and CDR2 SVGEGT. Trimming left V 2 bases short and J 1 base short, with 6 bases between. This CDR3 region has 13 residues. CDR3 nucleotide sequence: TGTGCCAGCAGTTACCCGAGGTCCTACGAGCAGTACTTC. This sequence encodes CASSYPRSYEQYF.

The chain employs TRBV5-1 and TRBJ1-3; 9 nucleotides align to TRBD1. The ends lost 1 base at V and 2 bases at J; junction bases unmatched: 7. The CDR3 is made up of 17 amino acids. Germline CDR1 and CDR2: SGHRS and YFSETQ. This CDR3 is CASSLTGGAQAGNTIYF. The CDR3 bases are TGCGCCAGCAGCTTGACAGGGGGCGCCCAGGCTGGAAACACCATATATTTT.

The chain couples TRBV20-1 to TRBJ1-2, with D maybe TRBD1 (5 bases). Germline loops: CDR1 DFQATT, CDR2 SNEGSKA (reference sequence). The CDR3 loop spans 14 amino acids. Trimming left V 6 bases short and J 7 bases short, with 21 bases between. CDR3 in amino acids: CSAALPSGAIGYTF. As DNA, the CDR3 is TGCAGTGCAGCCTTACCTTCCGGGGCAATTGGCTACACCTTC.

This clonotype was seen just once. The rearrangement links TRBV27 to TRBJ1-2; possible D gene TRBD1, 5 bases. This CDR3 comprises 14 residues. Trimming took 6 bases from V and 7 from J, leaving 18 bases between them. Germline V CDR1 and CDR2: MNHEY, SMNVEV (reference sequence). The CDR3 loop is CASSPGQGVSGYTF. Here the CDR3 DNA reads TGTGCCAGCAGCCCTGGGCAGGGAGTAAGTGGCTACACCTTC.

This rearrangement joins TRBV20-1 to TRBJ2-7, with 8 bases that match TRBD2. V was clipped by 6 bases and J by 0 bases; unmatched bases: 7. This CDR3 comprises 14 residues. The germline V gene has CDR1 DFQATT and CDR2 SNEGSKA (reference sequence). The CDR3 spells CSATSGGSSYEQYF. In DNA, the CDR3 is TGCAGTGCAACGAGCGGGGGAAGCTCCTACGAGCAGTACTTC.

The chain joins TRBV7-9 to TRBJ2-7, with 7 bases matching TRBD1. There are 15 residues in the CDR3. Germline trimming cut 4 bases from V and 6 bases from J; bases unmatched to any gene: 12. Germline V gene sequence: CDR1 SEHNR, CDR2 FQNEAQ (reference sequence). Written as DNA, the CDR3 is TGTGCCAGCAGCTCGCAACCCGGCAGGGGGAGCGAGCAGTACTTC. Its protein is CASSSQPGRGSEQYF.